These 22 T cell receptor beta chains were sequenced from one sample in a study of blood T cell repertoires in COVID-19. Clones were read by immunoSEQ multiplex PCR, and TCRdb kept only the in-frame ones, dropping some. The table has over 150,000 clones, roughly 88% seen once; the top ten hold roughly 19%. The specimen sequenced was peripheral blood. The receptor source for this set is a middle-aged man with COVID-19, enrolled during active disease.

The gene calls are TRBV6-1 and TRBJ1-1, with D perhaps TRBD1 (5 bases). Trimming removed 1 base at V and 5 bases at J, with 8 bases between. The CDR3 is made up of 13 amino acids. The germline CDR1 and CDR2 sequences are MNHNS and SASEGT. DNA of the CDR3: TGTGCCAGCAGTGAAGGGGGCAGGACTGAAGCTTTCTTT. It encodes CASSEGGRTEAFF.

CDR3 region: CASSIDRGRSGSDTQYF. Here the CDR3 DNA reads TGTGCCAGCAGCATCGACAGGGGGCGTTCGGGATCAGATACGCAGTATTTT. The chain combines TRBV7-9 with TRBJ2-3; 10 nucleotides match TRBD1. The CDR3 covers 17 residues. The V gene end was trimmed by 5 bases and the J gene end by 4 bases; junction bases not matched to a gene: 12. Germline V gene lookup returns CDR1 SEHNR and CDR2 FQNEAQ (reference sequence).

The CDR3 loop is CASSPGVGRGTGELFF. The CDR3 DNA sequence: TGTGCCAGCAGCCCAGGTGTCGGGAGAGGGACCGGGGAGCTGTTTTTT. The rearrangement links TRBV11-2 to TRBJ2-2, with a possible D match to TRBD2 (6 bases). Trimming took off 5 bases at V and 5 bases at J, with 18 bases between the two ends. The germline gives CDR1 SGHAT, CDR2 FQNNGV. The CDR3 totals 16 residues. The whole variable domain, filled in from reference TRBV11-2 and TRBJ2-2, reads EAGVAQSPRYKIIEKRQSVAFWCNPISGHATLYWYQQILGQGPKLLIQFQNNGVVDDSQLPKDRFSAERLKGVDSTLKIQPAKLEDSAVYLCASSPGVGRGTGELFFGEGSRLTVL.

The V call is TRBV5-1, the J call TRBJ2-7; TRBD1 matches at 7 bases. Germline V CDR1 and CDR2: SGHRS, YFSETQ. The CDR3 totals 13 residues. V gave up 2 bases and J gave up 2 bases; unmatched junction bases: 1. In nucleotides, the CDR3 is TGCGCCAGCAGCTTCCAGGGGGCCTACGAGCAGTACTTC. It translates to CASSFQGAYEQYF.

V usage is TRBV2 and J usage is TRBJ2-1; 7 bases fit TRBD2. There are 13 residues in the CDR3. V shed 6 bases and J 10 bases; nucleotides not matched to a gene: 9. Germline CDR1 SNHLY, CDR2 FYNNEI. The CDR3 here is CASRDVPGLEQFF. CDR3 in DNA: TGTGCCAGCAGAGACGTACCGGGACTAGAGCAGTTCTTC.

This clone was recorded once. V gene TRBV14 combines with J gene TRBJ2-1; 9 nucleotides agree with TRBD2. This CDR3 comprises 20 residues. Germline V gene sequence: CDR1 SGHDN, CDR2 FVKESK. J was trimmed by 3 bases and V by 3 bases; bases with no gene match: 18. In nucleotides, the CDR3 is TGTGCCAGCAGCCAGACGGGGGTGGGTAGCGGGAGTCGCCTCTACAATGAGCAGTTCTTC. Encoded protein: CASSQTGVGSGSRLYNEQFF.

This sequence joins TRBV19 and TRBJ1-2; 12 nucleotides match TRBD1. This CDR3 is 15 amino acids long. Trimming took 7 bases from V and 6 from J; bases not matched to a gene: 9. Germline lookup yields CDR1 LNHDA and CDR2 SQIVND (reference sequence). CDR3 region: CASNMGQGALDGYTF. The DNA of the CDR3 is TGTGCCAGTAACATGGGACAGGGGGCTCTTGATGGCTACACCTTC.

This chain uses TRBV7-2 with TRBJ2-7, with TRBD1 matching 7 bases. CDR1 is SGHTA, CDR2 FQGNSA, per germline. CDR3 length: 14 residues. V shed 5 bases and J 3 bases; nucleotides not matched to a gene: 7. For the CDR3, the DNA is TGTGCCAGCAGCCCAACCCCAGGGGGCTACGAGCAGTACTTC. Protein product: CASSPTPGGYEQYF.

The chain couples TRBV7-6 to TRBJ2-2; 8 bases agree with TRBD1. CDR1 SGHVS and CDR2 FNYEAQ come from the germline V gene. The CDR3 loop spans 16 amino acids. Losses at the gene ends were 5 bases for V and 2 bases for J; bases not matched to a gene: 7. The CDR3 loop reads CASSPRQGINTGELFF. The CDR3 DNA is TGTGCCAGCAGCCCCAGACAGGGGATAAACACCGGGGAGCTGTTTTTT.

A few counts support this clone. The genes are TRBV4-3 and TRBJ2-2; possible D gene TRBD1, 6 bases. Trimming pared 0 bases from V and 7 bases from J, leaving 15 bases between. The germline V gene encodes CDR1 LGHNA and CDR2 YSLEER. This CDR3 region has 16 residues. CDR3 residues: CASSQEAQGRGGELFF. The CDR3 bases are TGCGCCAGCAGCCAAGAAGCGCAGGGGAGAGGCGGGGAGCTGTTTTTT.

The chain is built from TRBV2 and TRBJ2-3, with TRBD1 as a possible D gene (6 bases). The germline V and J ends were trimmed by 7 bases and 11 bases, with 16 bases remaining between them. The CDR3 is 12 residues long. The V gene's germline CDR1 is SNHLY and CDR2 FYNNEI. In DNA, the CDR3 is TGTGCCAGCACCCCCCTGAAGGGGGAGCAGTATTTT. It codes for CASTPLKGEQYF.

The J gene is TRBJ2-4, the V gene TRBV9; 8 bases agree with TRBD1. The junction had 5 bases not matched to a gene; V was cut back by 0 bases and J by 9 bases. CDR1 and CDR2 from the germline V gene are SGDLS and YYNGEE. The CDR3 is 14 residues long. The CDR3 loop is CASSVGGQDVIQYF. As DNA, the CDR3 is TGTGCCAGCAGCGTAGGGGGACAGGATGTCATTCAGTACTTC.

The chain uses TRBV9 and TRBJ2-2; D may be TRBD2 (7 bases). The CDR3 consists of 16 residues. Germline V gene data show CDR1 as SGDLS and CDR2 as YYNGEE. V was cut by 0 bases and J by 4 bases, with 13 bases left in between. CDR3 sequence: CASSVVAGALTGELFF. The CDR3 DNA follows: TGTGCCAGCAGCGTAGTTGCGGGGGCGCTCACCGGGGAGCTGTTTTTT. Drawing the rest from reference TRBV9 and TRBJ2-2, the complete variable domain is DSGVTQTPKHLITATGQRVTLRCSPRSGDLSVYWYQQSLDQGLQFLIQYYNGEERAKGNILERFSAQQFPDLHSELNLSSLELGDSALYFCASSVVAGALTGELFFGEGSRLTVL.

The chain has TRBV30 and TRBJ1-4; D is uncertain. Trimming removed 1 base at V and 0 bases at J, with 9 bases between. In germline, CDR1 is GTSNPN, CDR2 SVGIG (reference sequence). The CDR3 totals 15 residues. Here the CDR3 reads CAWSDPSATNEKLFF. The CDR3 nucleotides read TGTGCCTGGAGTGACCCTAGTGCAACTAATGAAAAACTGTTTTTT.

The chain links TRBV7-9 to TRBJ2-7; D perhaps matches TRBD1 (5 bases). Trimming took 3 bases from V and 6 from J, leaving 12 bases between them. Germline V gives CDR1 SEHNR, CDR2 FQNEAQ (reference sequence). The CDR3 sequence is 13 residues long. The CDR3 DNA reads TGTGCCAGCAGCTTCCCCGTAAGGGGCGAGCAGTACTTC. Translated, it gives CASSFPVRGEQYF.

This sequence joins TRBV27 and TRBJ1-2, with D unresolved. V dropped 6 bases and J dropped 2 bases, with 10 bases sitting between them. The CDR3 extends over 13 amino acids. The germline V gene encodes CDR1 MNHEY and CDR2 SMNVEV (reference sequence). DNA of the CDR3: TGTGCCAGCAGACTGACATTGAACTATGGCTACACCTTC. Translating gives CASRLTLNYGYTF.

The chain links TRBV2 to TRBJ2-1, with 8 bases that match TRBD2. This CDR3 has 14 amino acids. Germline V CDR1 and CDR2: SNHLY, FYNNEI. V dropped 9 bases and J dropped 0; count of bases not matched to a gene: 4. This chain's CDR3 is CASTGTSSYNEQFF. The CDR3 coding sequence is TGTGCCAGTACCGGGACTAGCTCCTACAATGAGCAGTTCTTC.

The chain links TRBV2 to TRBJ2-3; a possible D gene is TRBD1 (6 bases). Germline values: CDR1 SNHLY, CDR2 FYNNEI. V lost 3 bases, J lost 1 base, and 11 bases lay in between. CDR3 length equals 15 residues. This CDR3 is CASSDGGAGTDTQYF. CDR3 sequence (DNA): TGTGCCAGCAGTGATGGGGGCGCGGGCACAGATACGCAGTATTTT.

The rearrangement links TRBV6-5 to TRBJ2-2; D is uncertain. V was clipped by 0 bases and J by 1 base, with 6 bases between them. The germline gives CDR1 MNHEY, CDR2 SVGAGI. The CDR3 is 15 residues long. CDR3 region: CASSYSGRNTGELFF. In nucleotides, the CDR3 is TGTGCCAGCAGTTACTCTGGCAGGAACACCGGGGAGCTGTTTTTT.

The rearrangement joins TRBV10-3 to TRBJ1-3; TRBD1 matches 7 bases. The germline V gene has CDR1 ENHRY and CDR2 SYGVKD. There are 15 residues in the CDR3. V shed 4 bases, J shed 3 bases, and the junction held 6 bases outside the gene matches. CDR3 sequence reads: CAISGASGGGNTIYF. The CDR3 bases are TGTGCCATCAGTGGGGCGTCAGGGGGTGGAAACACCATATATTTT.

The chain recombines TRBV27 with TRBJ2-3, with a tentative D call TRBD2 (5 bases). The V gene lost 9 bases and the J gene lost 0 bases, with 16 bases spanning the gap. CDR1 MNHEY and CDR2 SMNVEV come from the germline V gene (reference sequence). CDR3 length: 15 residues. Here the CDR3 reads CASSPRAASTDTQYF. The DNA of the CDR3 is TGTGCCAGTTCCCCTCGAGCGGCAAGCACAGATACGCAGTATTTT.

This chain uses TRBV14 with TRBJ2-1; the D gene is possibly TRBD2 (6 bases). This CDR3 comprises 17 residues. Trimming took 0 bases from V and 3 from J, leaving 15 bases between them. Looked up from germline, CDR1 is SGHDN and CDR2 is FVKESK. The CDR3 coding sequence is TGTGCCAGCAGCCAAGATCGGCGGGGCCGAAACTACAATGAGCAGTTCTTC. Protein sequence: CASSQDRRGRNYNEQFF.